What follows is one TCR beta chain and its context. Antigen unknown. This entry belongs to a study of a mutant IDH1 vaccine in newly diagnosed glioma. The overall study: Every participant had undergone radiotherapy, temozolomide, or both before, and most underwent both.

Time point here: week 47, end of study. The vaccine gave 300 ug of a 20-mer mutant IDH1 peptide subcutaneously per dose. This CDR3 comprises 14 residues. Germline V gene data show CDR1 as MNHEY and CDR2 as SMNVEV (reference sequence). J was trimmed by 3 bases and V by 2 bases; bases with no gene match: 2. Produced via immunoSEQ multiplex PCR; TCRdb's table is partial and in-frame only. The table has approximately 31,000 clones, 84% seen once. This clonotype was sampled from a man aged 30-40 years with glioma. This chain links TRBV27 with TRBJ2-7, with 9 bases identical to TRBD2. The material sequenced was PBMCs, taken from a glioma patient whose treatment included an IDH1 peptide vaccine. The CDR3 nucleotides are TGTGCCAGCAGTTTAAAACTAGCGGGCTACGAGCAGTACTTC. Translating it yields CASSLKLAGYEQYF.